The clone carrying this T cell receptor beta chain was observed a single time. Its antigen is not identified. Germline and junction disagree at one end, which may indicate a read error. This entry belongs to a study of cytomegalovirus exposure and HLA in healthy donors. Study-level points and caveats: Later examination showed HLA-associated TCR beta chains had greater clonal expansion than equally common others. About 87% or about 30% of the time was how often most TCR beta V segments were productive, according to an earlier analysis. Immune exposure information available was restricted to CMV serostatus.

The PCR contained 60 Vbeta and 13 Jbeta primers. As originally analysed: Around 10 million of the roughly 80 million unique TCR beta chains counted in a later analysis were shared. The method was immunoSEQ multiplex PCR; TCRdb's version includes in-frame clones alone and lacks a portion of them. Clone size and the V and J calls come from that table; the DNA yielded D and trimming. This table has 200,000 to 250,000 clones, about 80% appearing once. This CDR3 is built from 15 residues. Germline loops: CDR1 SEHNR, CDR2 FQNEAQ (reference sequence). The receptor was derived from a middle-aged woman in good health and CMV-seronegative. The rearrangement joins TRBV7-9 to TRBJ2-1; 10 bases fit TRBD2. Sample: PBMCs. The CDR3 loop reads CSSSFLAGGDNEQFF. In DNA, the CDR3 is TGTTCCAGCAGCTTCTTAGCGGGGGGCGACAATGAGCAGTTCTTC.